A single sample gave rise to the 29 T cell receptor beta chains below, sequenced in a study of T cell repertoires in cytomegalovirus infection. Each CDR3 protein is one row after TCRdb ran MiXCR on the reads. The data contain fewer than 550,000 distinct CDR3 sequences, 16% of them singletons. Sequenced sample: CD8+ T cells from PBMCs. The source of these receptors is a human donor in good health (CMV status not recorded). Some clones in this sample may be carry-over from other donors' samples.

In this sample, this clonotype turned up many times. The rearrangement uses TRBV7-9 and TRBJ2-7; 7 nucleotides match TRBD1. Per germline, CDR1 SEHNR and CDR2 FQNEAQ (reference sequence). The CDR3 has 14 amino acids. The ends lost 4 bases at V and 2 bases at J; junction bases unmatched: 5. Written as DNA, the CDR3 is TGTGCCAGCAGCTCCGGGACAGAGACCTACGAGCAGTACTTC. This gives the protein CASSSGTETYEQYF.

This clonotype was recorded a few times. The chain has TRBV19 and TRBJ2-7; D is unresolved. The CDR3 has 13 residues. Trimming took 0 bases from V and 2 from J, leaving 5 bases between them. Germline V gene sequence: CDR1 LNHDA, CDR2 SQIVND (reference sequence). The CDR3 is CASSIDITYEQYF. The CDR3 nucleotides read TGTGCCAGTAGTATAGATATTACCTACGAGCAGTACTTC.

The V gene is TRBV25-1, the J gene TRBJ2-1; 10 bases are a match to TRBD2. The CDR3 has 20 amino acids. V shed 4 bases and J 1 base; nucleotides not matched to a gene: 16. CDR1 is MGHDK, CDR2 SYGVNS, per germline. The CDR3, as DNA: TGTGCCAGCAGTGGGCCGGGACTAGCGAGAGAATGGGTGTCCTACAATGAGCAGTTCTTC. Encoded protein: CASSGPGLAREWVSYNEQFF.

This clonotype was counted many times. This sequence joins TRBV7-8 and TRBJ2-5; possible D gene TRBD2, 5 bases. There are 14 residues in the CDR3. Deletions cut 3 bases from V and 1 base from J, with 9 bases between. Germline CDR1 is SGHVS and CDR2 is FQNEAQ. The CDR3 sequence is CASSLDSTQETQYF. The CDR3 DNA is TGTGCCAGCAGCTTGGACTCTACCCAAGAGACCCAGTACTTC.

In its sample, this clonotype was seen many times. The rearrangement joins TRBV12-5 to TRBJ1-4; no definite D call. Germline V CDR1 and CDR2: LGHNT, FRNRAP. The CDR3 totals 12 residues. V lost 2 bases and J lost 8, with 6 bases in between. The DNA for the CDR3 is TGTGCTAGTGGTTTGTCGGTGGAAAAACTGTTTTTT. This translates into CASGLSVEKLFF.

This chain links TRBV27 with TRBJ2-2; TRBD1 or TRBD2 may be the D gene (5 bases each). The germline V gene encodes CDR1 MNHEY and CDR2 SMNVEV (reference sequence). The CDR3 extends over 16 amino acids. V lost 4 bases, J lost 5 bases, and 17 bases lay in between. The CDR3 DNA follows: TGTGCCAGCAGTTCGGGGCTGGGACCAACAACCGGGGAGCTGTTTTTT. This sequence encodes CASSSGLGPTTGELFF.

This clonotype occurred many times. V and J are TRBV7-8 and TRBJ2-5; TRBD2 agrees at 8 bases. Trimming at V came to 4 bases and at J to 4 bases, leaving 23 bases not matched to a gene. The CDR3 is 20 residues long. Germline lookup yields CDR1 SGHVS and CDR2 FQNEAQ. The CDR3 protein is CASSSRSYDRTSKGRETQYF. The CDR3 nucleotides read TGTGCCAGCAGCTCCAGAAGCTACGACCGGACTAGCAAGGGGAGAGAGACCCAGTACTTC. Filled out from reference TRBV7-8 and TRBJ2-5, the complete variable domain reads GAGVSQSPRYKVAKRGQDVALRCDPISGHVSLFWYQQALGQGPEFLTYFQNEAQLDKSGLPSDRFFAERPEGSVSTLKIQRTQQEDSAVYLCASSSRSYDRTSKGRETQYFGPGTRLLVL.

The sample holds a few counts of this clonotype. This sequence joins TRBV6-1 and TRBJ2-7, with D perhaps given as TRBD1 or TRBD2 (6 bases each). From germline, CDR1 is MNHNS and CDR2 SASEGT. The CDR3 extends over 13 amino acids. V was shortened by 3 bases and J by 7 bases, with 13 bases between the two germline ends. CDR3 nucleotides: TGTGCCAGCAGTGACACAGGGACTTCGGAGCAGTACTTC. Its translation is CASSDTGTSEQYF.

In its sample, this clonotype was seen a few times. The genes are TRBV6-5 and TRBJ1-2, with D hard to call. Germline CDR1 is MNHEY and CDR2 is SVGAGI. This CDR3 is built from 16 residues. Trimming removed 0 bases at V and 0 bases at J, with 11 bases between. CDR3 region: CASSYSKAGANYGYTF. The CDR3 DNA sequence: TGTGCCAGCAGTTACTCGAAGGCAGGAGCTAACTATGGCTACACCTTC.

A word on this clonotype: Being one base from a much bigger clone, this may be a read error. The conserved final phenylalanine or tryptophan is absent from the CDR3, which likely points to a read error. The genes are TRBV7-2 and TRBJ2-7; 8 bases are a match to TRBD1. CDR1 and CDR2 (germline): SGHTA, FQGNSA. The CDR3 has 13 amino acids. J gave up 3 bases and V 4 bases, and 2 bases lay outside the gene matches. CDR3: CASSWDRSYEQYL. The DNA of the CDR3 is TGTGCCAGCAGCTGGGACAGGAGCTACGAGCAGTACTTA.

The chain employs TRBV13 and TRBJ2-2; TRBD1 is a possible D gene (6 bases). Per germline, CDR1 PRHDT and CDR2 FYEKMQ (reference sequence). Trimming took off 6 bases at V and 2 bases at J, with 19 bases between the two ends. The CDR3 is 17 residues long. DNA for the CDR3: TGTGCCAGCAGATCAGGGGTCACCACCGTAAACACCGGGGAGCTGTTTTTT. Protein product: CASRSGVTTVNTGELFF.

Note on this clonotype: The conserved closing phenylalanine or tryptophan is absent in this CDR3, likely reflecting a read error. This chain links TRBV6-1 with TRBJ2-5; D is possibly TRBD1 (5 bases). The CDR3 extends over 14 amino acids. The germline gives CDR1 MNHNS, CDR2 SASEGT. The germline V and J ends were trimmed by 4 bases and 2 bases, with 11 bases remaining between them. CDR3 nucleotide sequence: TGTGCCAGCAGTGTAGGGGATCTACAAGAGACCCAGTACTTA. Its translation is CASSVGDLQETQYL.

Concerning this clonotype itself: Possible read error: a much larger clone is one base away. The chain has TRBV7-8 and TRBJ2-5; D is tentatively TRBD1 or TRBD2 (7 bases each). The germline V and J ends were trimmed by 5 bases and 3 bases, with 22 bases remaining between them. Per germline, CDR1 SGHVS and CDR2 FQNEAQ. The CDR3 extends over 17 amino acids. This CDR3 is CASSPRLSGGGKETQYF. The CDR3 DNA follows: TGTGCCAGCAGCCCGAGACTTTCAGGGGGGGGCAAAGAGACCCAGTACTTC.

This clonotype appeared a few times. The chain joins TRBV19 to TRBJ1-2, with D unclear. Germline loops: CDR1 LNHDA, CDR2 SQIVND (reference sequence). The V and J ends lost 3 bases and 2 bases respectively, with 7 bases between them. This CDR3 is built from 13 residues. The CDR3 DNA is TGTGCCAGTAGTATGGCGGGAAACTATGGCTACACCTTC. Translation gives CASSMAGNYGYTF.

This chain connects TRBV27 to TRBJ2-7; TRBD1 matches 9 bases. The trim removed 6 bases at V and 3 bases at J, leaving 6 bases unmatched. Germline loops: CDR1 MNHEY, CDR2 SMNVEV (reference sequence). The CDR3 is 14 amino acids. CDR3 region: CASSDRDRVYEQYF. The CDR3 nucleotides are TGTGCCAGCAGCGACCGGGACAGGGTCTACGAGCAGTACTTC.

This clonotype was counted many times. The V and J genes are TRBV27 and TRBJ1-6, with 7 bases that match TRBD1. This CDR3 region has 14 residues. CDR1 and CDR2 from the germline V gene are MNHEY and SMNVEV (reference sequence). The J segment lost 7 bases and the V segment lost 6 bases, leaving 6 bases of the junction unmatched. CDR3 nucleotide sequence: TGTGCCAGCAGGGGACAGAACAACAATTCACCCCTCCACTTT. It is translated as CASRGQNNNSPLHF.

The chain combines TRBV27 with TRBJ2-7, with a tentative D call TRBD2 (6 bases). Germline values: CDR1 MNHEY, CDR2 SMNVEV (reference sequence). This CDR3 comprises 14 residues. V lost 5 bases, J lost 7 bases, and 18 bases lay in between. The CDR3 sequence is CASSRLDPSGEQYF. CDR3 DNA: TGTGCCAGCAGTAGACTAGACCCATCGGGGGAGCAGTACTTC.

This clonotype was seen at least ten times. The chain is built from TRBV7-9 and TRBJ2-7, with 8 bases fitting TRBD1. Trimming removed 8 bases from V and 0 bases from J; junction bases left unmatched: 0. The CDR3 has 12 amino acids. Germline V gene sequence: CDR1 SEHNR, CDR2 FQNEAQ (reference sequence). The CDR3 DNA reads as TGTGCCAGCGGACAGGGCTCCTACGAGCAGTACTTC. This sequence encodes CASGQGSYEQYF.

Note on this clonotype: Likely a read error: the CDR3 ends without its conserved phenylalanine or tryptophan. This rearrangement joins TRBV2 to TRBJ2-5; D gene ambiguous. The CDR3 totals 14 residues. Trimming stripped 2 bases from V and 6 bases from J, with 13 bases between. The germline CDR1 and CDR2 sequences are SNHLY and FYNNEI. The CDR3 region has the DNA TGTGCCAGCAGTGAACCGGCCCGTCAAAAGACCCAGTACTTA. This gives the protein CASSEPARQKTQYL.

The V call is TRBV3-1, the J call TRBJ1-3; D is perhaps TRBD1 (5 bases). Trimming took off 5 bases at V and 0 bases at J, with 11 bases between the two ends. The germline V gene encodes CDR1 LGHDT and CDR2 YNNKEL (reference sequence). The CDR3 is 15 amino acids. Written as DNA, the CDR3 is TGTGCCAGCAGCTACGGACACAGCTCTGGAAACACCATATATTTT. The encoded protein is CASSYGHSSGNTIYF.

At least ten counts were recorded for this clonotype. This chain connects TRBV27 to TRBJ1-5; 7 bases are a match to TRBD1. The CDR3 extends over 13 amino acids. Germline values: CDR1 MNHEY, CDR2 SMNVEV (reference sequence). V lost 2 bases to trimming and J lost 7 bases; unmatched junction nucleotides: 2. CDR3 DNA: TGTGCCAGCAGTTTAGCAGGGGGACAGCCCCAGCATTTT. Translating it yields CASSLAGGQPQHF.

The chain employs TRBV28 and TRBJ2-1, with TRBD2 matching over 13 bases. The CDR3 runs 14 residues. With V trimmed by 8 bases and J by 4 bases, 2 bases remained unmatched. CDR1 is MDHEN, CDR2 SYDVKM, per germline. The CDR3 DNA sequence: TGTGCCAGCGGGACTAGCGGGGCTTACAATGAGCAGTTCTTC. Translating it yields CASGTSGAYNEQFF. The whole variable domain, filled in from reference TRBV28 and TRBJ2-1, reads DVKVTQSSRYLVKRTGEKVFLECVQDMDHENMFWYRQDPGLGLRLIYFSYDVKMKEKGDIPEGYSVSREKKERFSLILESASTNQTSMYLCASGTSGAYNEQFFGPGTRLTVL.

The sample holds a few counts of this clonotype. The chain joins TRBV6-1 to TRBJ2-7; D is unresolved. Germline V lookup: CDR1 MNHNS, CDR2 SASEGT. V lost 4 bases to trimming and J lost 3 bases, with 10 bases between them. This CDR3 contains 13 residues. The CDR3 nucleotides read TGTGCCAGCAGTGCCAGTGAGGTCTACGAGCAGTACTTC. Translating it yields CASSASEVYEQYF.

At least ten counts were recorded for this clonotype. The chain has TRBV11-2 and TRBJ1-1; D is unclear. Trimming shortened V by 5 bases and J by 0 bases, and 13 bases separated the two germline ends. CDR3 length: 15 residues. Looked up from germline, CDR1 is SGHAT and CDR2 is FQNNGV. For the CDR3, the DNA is TGTGCCAGCAGCCCGGACGGACGGATGAACACTGAAGCTTTCTTT. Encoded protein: CASSPDGRMNTEAFF.

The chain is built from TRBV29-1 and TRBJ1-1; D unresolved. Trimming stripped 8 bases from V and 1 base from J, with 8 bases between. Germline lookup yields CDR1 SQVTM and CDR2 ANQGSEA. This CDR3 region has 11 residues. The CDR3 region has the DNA TGCAGCACGGACCGGAACACTGAAGCTTTCTTT. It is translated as CSTDRNTEAFF.

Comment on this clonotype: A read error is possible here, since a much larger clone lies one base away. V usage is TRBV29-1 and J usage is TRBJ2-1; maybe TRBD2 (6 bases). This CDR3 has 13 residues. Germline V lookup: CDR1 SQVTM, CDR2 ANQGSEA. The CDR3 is CSIEQDYPNEQFF. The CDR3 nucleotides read TGCAGCATTGAACAGGACTATCCCAATGAGCAGTTCTTC.

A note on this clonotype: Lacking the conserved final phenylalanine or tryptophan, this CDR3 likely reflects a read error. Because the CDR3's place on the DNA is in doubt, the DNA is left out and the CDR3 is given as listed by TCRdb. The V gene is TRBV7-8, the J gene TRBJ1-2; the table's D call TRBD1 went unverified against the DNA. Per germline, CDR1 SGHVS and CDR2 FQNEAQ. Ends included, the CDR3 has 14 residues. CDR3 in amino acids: CASSLGTGGYGYTL.

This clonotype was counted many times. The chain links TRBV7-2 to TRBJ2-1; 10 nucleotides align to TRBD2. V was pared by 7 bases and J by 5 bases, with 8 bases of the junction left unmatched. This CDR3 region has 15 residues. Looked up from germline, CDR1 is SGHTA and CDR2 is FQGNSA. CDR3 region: CASTLTSGADNEQFF. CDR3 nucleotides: TGTGCCAGCACCCTTACTAGCGGGGCTGACAATGAGCAGTTCTTC.

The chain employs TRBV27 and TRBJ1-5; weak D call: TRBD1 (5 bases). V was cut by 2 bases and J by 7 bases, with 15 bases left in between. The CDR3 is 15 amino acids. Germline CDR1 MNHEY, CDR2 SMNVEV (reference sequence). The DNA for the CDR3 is TGTGCCAGCAGTTTACGCTCGGGGGTCCGGCAGCCCCAGCATTTT. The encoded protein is CASSLRSGVRQPQHF.